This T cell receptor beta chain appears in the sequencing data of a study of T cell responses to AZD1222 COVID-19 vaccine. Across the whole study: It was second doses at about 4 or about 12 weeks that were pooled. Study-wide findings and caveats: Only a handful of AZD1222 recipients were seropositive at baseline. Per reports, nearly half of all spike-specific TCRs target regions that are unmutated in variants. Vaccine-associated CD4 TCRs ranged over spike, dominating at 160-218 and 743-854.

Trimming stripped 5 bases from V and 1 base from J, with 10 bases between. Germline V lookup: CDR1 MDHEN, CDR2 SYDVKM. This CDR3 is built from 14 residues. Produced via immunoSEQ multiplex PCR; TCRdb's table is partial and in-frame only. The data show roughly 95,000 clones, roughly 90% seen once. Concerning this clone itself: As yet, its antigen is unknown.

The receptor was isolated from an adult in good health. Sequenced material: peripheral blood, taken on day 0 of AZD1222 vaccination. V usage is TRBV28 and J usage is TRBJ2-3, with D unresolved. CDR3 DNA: TGTGCCAGCAGTCTAACGACTGGCACAGATACGCAGTATTTT. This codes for CASSLTTGTDTQYF.